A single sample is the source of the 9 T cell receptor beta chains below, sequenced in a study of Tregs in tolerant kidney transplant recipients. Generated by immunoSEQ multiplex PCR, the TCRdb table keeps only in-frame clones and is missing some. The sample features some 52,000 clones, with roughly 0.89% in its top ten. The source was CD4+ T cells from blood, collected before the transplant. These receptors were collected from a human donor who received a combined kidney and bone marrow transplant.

The covered CDR3 bases are TGTGCCAGCAGCTTAAACAGCGGTACTTTCGGTACG. This gives the protein CASSLNSGTFGT. The full CDR3 reads CASSLNSGTFGTQYF. This chain joins TRBV11-3 and TRBJ2-3, with a possible D match to TRBD2 (5 bases). Coverage ceases 3 residues before the CDR3 finishes, and the germline J gene fills in the end. There are 15 residues in the CDR3. V was cut by 2 bases and J by 8 bases, with 17 bases left in between. The germline V gene has CDR1 SGHNT and CDR2 YENEEA.

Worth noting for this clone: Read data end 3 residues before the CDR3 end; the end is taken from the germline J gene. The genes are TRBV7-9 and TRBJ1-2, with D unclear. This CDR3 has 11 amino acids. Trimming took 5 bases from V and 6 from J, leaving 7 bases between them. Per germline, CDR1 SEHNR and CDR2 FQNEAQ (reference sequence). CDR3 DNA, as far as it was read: TGTGCCAGCAGCCACAGTGATGGC. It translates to CASSHSDG. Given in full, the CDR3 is CASSHSDGYTF. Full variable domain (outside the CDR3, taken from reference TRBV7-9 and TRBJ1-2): DTGVSQNPRHKITKRGQNVTFRCDPISEHNRLYWYRQTLGQGPEFLTYFQNEAQLEKSRLLSDRFSAERPKGSFSTLEIQRTEQGDSAMYLCASSHSDGYTFGSGTRLTVV.

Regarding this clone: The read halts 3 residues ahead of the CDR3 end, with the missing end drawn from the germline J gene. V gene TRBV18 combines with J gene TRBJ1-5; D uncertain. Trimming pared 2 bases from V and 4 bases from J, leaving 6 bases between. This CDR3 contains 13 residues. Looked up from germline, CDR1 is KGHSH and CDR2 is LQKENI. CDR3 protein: CASSPDKNQPQHF. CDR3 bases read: TGTGCCAGCTCACCAGACAAGAATCAGCCC.

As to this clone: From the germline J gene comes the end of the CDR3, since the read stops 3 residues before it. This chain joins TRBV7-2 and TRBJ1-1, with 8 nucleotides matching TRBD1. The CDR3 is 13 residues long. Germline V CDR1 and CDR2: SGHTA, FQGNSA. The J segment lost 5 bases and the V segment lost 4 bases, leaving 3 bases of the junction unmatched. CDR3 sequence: CASSSGGRTEAFF. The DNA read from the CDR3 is TGTGCCAGCAGCTCAGGGGGCCGGACTGAA.

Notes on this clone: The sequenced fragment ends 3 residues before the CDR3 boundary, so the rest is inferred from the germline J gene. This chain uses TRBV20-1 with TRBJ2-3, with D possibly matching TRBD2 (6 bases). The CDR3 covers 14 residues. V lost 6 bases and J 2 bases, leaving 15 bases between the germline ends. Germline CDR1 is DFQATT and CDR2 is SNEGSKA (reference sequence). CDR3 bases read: TGCAGTGCCGGTAGGAGGGGTCTCACAGATACG. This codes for CSAGRRGLTDT. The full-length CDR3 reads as CSAGRRGLTDTQYF.

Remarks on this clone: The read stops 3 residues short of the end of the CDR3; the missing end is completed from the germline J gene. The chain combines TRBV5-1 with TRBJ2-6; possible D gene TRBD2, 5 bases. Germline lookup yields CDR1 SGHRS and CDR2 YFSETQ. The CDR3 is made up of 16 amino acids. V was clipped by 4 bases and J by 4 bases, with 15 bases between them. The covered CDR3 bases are TGCGCCAGCAGCGAGGAACAGCCGGGGGGGGCCAACGTC. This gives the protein CASSEEQPGGANV. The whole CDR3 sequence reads CASSEEQPGGANVLTF. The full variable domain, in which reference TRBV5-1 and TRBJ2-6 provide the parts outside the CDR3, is KAGVTQTPRYLIKTRGQQVTLSCSPISGHRSVSWYQQTPGQGLQFLFEYFSETQRNKGNFPGRFSGRQFSNSRSEMNVSTLELGDSALYLCASSEEQPGGANVLTFGAGSRLTVL.

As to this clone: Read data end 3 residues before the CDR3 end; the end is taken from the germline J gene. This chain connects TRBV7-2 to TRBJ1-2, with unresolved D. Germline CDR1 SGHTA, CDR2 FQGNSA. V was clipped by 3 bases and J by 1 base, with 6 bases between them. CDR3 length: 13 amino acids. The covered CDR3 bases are TGTGCCAGCAGCTTTGAGGGTAACTATGGC. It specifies CASSFEGNYG. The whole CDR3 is CASSFEGNYGYTF.

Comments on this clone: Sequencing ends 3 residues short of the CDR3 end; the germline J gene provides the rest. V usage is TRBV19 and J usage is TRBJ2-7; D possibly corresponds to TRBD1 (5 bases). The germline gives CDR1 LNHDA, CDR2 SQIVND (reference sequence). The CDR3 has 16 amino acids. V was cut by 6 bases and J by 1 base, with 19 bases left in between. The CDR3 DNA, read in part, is TGTGCCAGTAGCGGGCTGGGGCAGCCATTTTCCTACGAG. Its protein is CASSGLGQPFSYE. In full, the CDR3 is CASSGLGQPFSYEQYF. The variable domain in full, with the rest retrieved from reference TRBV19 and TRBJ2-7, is DGGITQSPKYLFRKEGQNVTLSCEQNLNHDAMYWYRQDPGQGLRLIYYSQIVNDFQKGDIAEGYSVSREKKESFPLTVTSAQKNPTAFYLCASSGLGQPFSYEQYFGPGTRLTVT.

The CDR3 loop reads CASSLTSGNYEQYF. The CDR3 bases that were read are TGTGCCAGTAGTTTGACTAGCGGGAACTACGAG. V and J are TRBV19 and TRBJ2-7; 11 bases agree with TRBD2. The read terminates 3 residues before the CDR3 end, so the remaining end is supplied by the germline J gene. V lost 5 bases, J lost 3 bases, and 3 bases stayed unmatched. CDR1 is LNHDA and CDR2 is SQIVND in the germline V gene (reference sequence). The CDR3 is made up of 14 amino acids.